Many counts were recorded for the clone carrying this TCR beta chain. The sample comes from a study of early T cells in non-severe SARS-CoV-2 infection. Study details: Sequenced bulk RNA came from whole blood that was unsorted, and chains were unpaired.

V gave up 2 bases and J gave up 2 bases; unmatched junction bases: 11. The CDR3 totals 20 residues. Unique molecular identifiers (one per individual cDNA molecule) were attached. TCRdb independently ran MiXCR on the 5' RACE reads; one entry per CDR3 protein. The table records 45,000 to 55,000 distinct CDR3 sequences, around 6.9% of them present only once. The rearrangement links TRBV12-3 or TRBV12-4 to TRBJ2-3; TRBD2 matches 15 bases. This receptor was taken from an adult who was a healthcare worker with PCR-confirmed SARS-CoV-2 infection or an uninfected control (not recorded which). This sample comprised whole blood, obtained at baseline. The CDR3 nucleotides read TGTGCCAGCAGTTTAAGGACTAGCGGGGGGGGCAAAACGTACACAGATACGCAGTATTTT. Protein product: CASSLRTSGGGKTYTDTQYF.